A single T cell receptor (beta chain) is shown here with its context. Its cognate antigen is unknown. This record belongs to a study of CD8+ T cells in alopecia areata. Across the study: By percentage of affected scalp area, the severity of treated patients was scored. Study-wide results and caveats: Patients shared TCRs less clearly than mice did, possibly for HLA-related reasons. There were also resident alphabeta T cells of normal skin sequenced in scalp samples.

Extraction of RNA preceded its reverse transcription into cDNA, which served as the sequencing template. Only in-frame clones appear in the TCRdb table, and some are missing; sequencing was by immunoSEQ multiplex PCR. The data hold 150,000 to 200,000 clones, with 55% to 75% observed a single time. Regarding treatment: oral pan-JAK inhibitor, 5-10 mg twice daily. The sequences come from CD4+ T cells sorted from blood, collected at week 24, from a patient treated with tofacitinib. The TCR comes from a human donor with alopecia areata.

The CDR3 spells CSADTRSTEAFF. CDR3 in DNA: TGCAGCGCTGATACACGGTCCACTGAAGCTTTCTTT. The chain uses TRBV29-1 and TRBJ1-1; no reliable D call. Looked up from germline, CDR1 is SQVTM and CDR2 is ANQGSEA. This CDR3 contains 12 residues. V was cut by 7 bases and J by 4 bases, with 13 bases left in between.